The clone carrying this T cell receptor beta chain was recorded only once. The protocol was immunoSEQ multiplex PCR, while the TCRdb copy is restricted to in-frame clones and leaves out a portion. The data hold almost 300,000 clones, with 85% to 90% observed a single time. Trimming took off 1 base at V and 6 bases at J, with 8 bases between the two ends. This CDR3 contains 14 residues. Germline V gene lookup returns CDR1 SGHKS and CDR2 YYEKEE (reference sequence). This record comes from a study of blood T cell repertoires in COVID-19. This chain uses TRBV5-5 with TRBJ1-6; unclear D gene. The source of this sequence is a man between 65 and 85 years old with acute or convalescent COVID-19. Sequencing was done on a sample of peripheral blood. The CDR3 loop reads CASSLLEGNSPLHF. The DNA of the CDR3 is TGTGCCAGCAGCTTGTTGGAGGGTAATTCACCCCTCCACTTT.